Here is one T cell receptor (beta chain) with its context. The CDR3 extends over 17 amino acids. CDR1 and CDR2 (germline): SGHVS, FNYEAQ. With V trimmed by 2 bases and J by 1 base, 10 bases remained unmatched. The data were taken from a study of blood T cell repertoires in COVID-19. Study details: Specimens from acute and convalescent COVID-19 originated in the United States, Italy and Spain. The cDNA or gDNA used as material had been derived from T cells, B-cell-depleted T cells, or PBMCs.

Original handling: Researchers report that nucleated cell counts were estimated from reference gene primer amplification. TCRdb's table, derived via immunoSEQ multiplex PCR, lists solely in-frame clones and lacks some. V, J and clone size are taken as reported in that table, and D and trimming were inferred from the DNA itself. Here the sample spans 150,000 to 200,000 clones, more than 65% being singletons. The sequence derives from a human donor with acute or convalescent COVID-19. The donor label of this sample is uncertain. The sample consisted of peripheral blood. The rearrangement joins TRBV7-6 to TRBJ1-2; TRBD1 matches 7 bases. CDR3 in DNA: TGTGCCAGCAGCTTATTGACAGGGCAACTTCTTAACTATGGCTACACCTTC. Translation: CASSLLTGQLLNYGYTF. The full variable domain, its missing parts supplied by reference TRBV7-6 and TRBJ1-2, is GAGVSQSPRYKVTKRGQDVALRCDPISGHVSLYWYRQALGQGPEFLTYFNYEAQQDKSGLPNDRFSAERPEGSISTLTIQRTEQRDSAMYRCASSLLTGQLLNYGYTFGSGTRLTVV.